This T cell receptor beta chain was recovered during a study of lymphopenia after photon versus proton radiotherapy. Study-level findings and limits: After lymphocyte nadir, photon-treated repertoires showed oligoclonal expansion, especially CD8+ Temra. Proton therapy kept repertoires fairly stable, unlike photons, which gained effector/memory cells. Survival link was tested only in deceased patients; proton benefit remains a possibility.

TCRdb keeps only in-frame clones here, not all; method: immunoSEQ multiplex PCR. Of approximately 160,000 clones in the sample, approximately 86% were seen once. The CDR3 has 13 residues. V lost 3 bases, J lost 2 bases, and 8 bases lay in between. Germline lookup yields CDR1 ENHRY and CDR2 SYGVKD. Turning to this clone: What it recognizes is unknown.

The chain couples TRBV10-3 to TRBJ2-7, with a tentative D call TRBD1 (6 bases). The sample consisted of peripheral blood, taken from a patient treated with photon-based radiotherapy. The sequence was collected from a man between 45 and 60 years old with gastric cancer. CDR3 region: CAISEQGPYEQYF. The CDR3 bases are TGTGCCATCAGTGAACAGGGCCCCTACGAGCAGTACTTC.